This T cell receptor beta chain originates from a study of blood T cells in healthy people across ages. The germline gives CDR1 SNHLY, CDR2 FYNNEI. The germline V and J ends were trimmed by 2 bases and 4 bases, with 11 bases remaining between them. The CDR3 extends over 14 amino acids. In the case of this clonotype: Antigen unknown.

PBMCs were isolated at a quantity of at least 6.5 million per sample. Each sample yielded at least 5.5 micrograms of PBMC total RNA. Study-level results: When set beside aged donors, long-lived donors presented more naive CD4+ cells and higher diversity.

PCR was performed a second time for roughly 6 to 12 cycles using a sample-barcoded 5' primer and a J-beta primer mix. Each cDNA was tagged by a template-switch adaptor containing 12 random nucleotides. From the 5' RACE reads, TCRdb called clonotypes with MiXCR, one entry per CDR3 protein. The table records about 1.1 million distinct CDR3 sequences, around two fifths of them present only once. The receptor was derived from a man aged 18 to 29 in good health. Sample: blood. V usage is TRBV2 and J usage is TRBJ1-2, with a weak D call TRBD1 (6 bases). The CDR3 here is CASSERGGSYGYTF. The CDR3 region has the DNA TGTGCCAGCAGTGAACGGGGGGGCAGCTATGGCTACACCTTC.